This TCR beta chain was captured in a study of brain T cells in children with intractable seizures. Sample time point: blood from clinic visit 5 months post-surgery; TSC patient then seizure free. Profiled with immunoSEQ multiplex PCR; TCRdb holds only in-frame clones, not every one. The table lists 300,000 to 400,000 clones, over 85% of them singletons. This CDR3 spans 11 amino acids. V lost 5 bases and J lost 3, with 4 bases in between. Germline-derived CDR1 and CDR2 are KGHDR and SFDVKD. Source: peripheral blood, taken around 5 months after surgery. The receptor comes from a boy in the first two years of life with tuberous sclerosis and intractable seizures. This chain connects TRBV24-1 to TRBJ2-7, with D unclear. The CDR3 loop reads CATSGGYEQYF. In nucleotides, the CDR3 is TGTGCCACCAGTGGAGGCTACGAGCAGTACTTC.